What follows are 23 T cell receptor beta chains derived from one specimen sequenced in a study of T cells after yellow fever vaccination. MiXCR, run by TCRdb on the 5' RACE reads, gives a single entry per CDR3 protein. The sample has 250,000 to 400,000 distinct CDR3 sequences, about 4% seen once; the top ten hold roughly 24%. The sample here was PBMCs, taken 5 days after the yellow fever booster vaccination. All receptors derive from a man in his late teens or twenties who received the YFV17D yellow fever vaccine.

The genes are TRBV27 and TRBJ2-1; D may match TRBD1 or TRBD2 (7 bases each). The CDR3 covers 16 residues. Germline V gene sequence: CDR1 MNHEY, CDR2 SMNVEV (reference sequence). Trimming pared 5 bases from V and 1 base from J, leaving 15 bases between. The CDR3 DNA follows: TGTGCCAGCAGTCCACCCAGGGGGGGGTCCTACAATGAGCAGTTCTTC. It specifies CASSPPRGGSYNEQFF.

In its sample, this clonotype was seen a few times. The V and J genes are TRBV20-1 and TRBJ2-3; TRBD1 might be the D (6 bases). CDR1 DFQATT and CDR2 SNEGSKA come from the germline V gene (reference sequence). The length of the CDR3 is 15 residues. The V and J ends lost 3 bases and 3 bases respectively, with 16 bases between them. CDR3 protein: CSARTAGVGTDTQYF. The CDR3 DNA follows: TGCAGTGCTAGGACCGCAGGGGTTGGAACAGATACGCAGTATTTT.

There are a few counts of this clonotype. V is TRBV4-3 and J is TRBJ2-7; maybe TRBD1 (6 bases). This CDR3 spans 18 amino acids. V shed 4 bases and J shed 7 bases, with 29 bases lying between them. The germline V gene has CDR1 LGHNA and CDR2 YSLEER. The CDR3, as DNA: TGCGCCAGCAGCCGGATTGGGATGGGACACCCCTCCCCCCTAGAGCAGTACGTC. Amino acids: CASSRIGMGHPSPLEQYV.

This clonotype was seen at least ten times. This chain joins TRBV12-3 or TRBV12-4 and TRBJ1-2, with no clear D. With 4 bases removed from V and 2 bases from J, the gap between germline ends came to 14 bases. This CDR3 region has 15 residues. The chain's CDR3 is CASSSSGGINYGYTF. DNA for the CDR3: TGTGCCAGCAGTTCCTCGGGAGGTATAAACTATGGCTACACCTTC.

This clonotype was seen repeatedly, ten times or more. CDR3 sequence (DNA): TGTGCCAGCAGTTCCGCCGGGGGGGATGGGACCCAGTACTTC. Its translation is CASSSAGGDGTQYF. V is TRBV27 and J is TRBJ2-5; TRBD2 aligns across 8 bases. Germline V gene sequence: CDR1 MNHEY, CDR2 SMNVEV (reference sequence). Trimming removed 4 bases from V and 7 bases from J; junction bases left unmatched: 8. CDR3 size: 14 residues.

The sample holds a few counts of this clonotype. The V gene is TRBV12-3 or TRBV12-4, the J gene TRBJ2-3; 8 positions agree with TRBD2. The CDR3 is 15 residues long. J gave up 6 bases and V 4 bases, and 9 bases lay outside the gene matches. CDR3 residues: CASSSQRGRLDTQYF. DNA for the CDR3: TGTGCCAGCAGTTCCCAGCGGGGGAGGTTGGATACGCAGTATTTT.

This clonotype was detected ten times or more. V and J are TRBV20-1 and TRBJ2-5; possibly TRBD2 for D (6 bases). Trimming cost V 1 base and J 0 bases, with 12 bases left between them. There are 15 residues in the CDR3. Germline CDR1 reads DFQATT; CDR2 reads SNEGSKA (reference sequence). CDR3 amino acids: CSARVRESNQETQYF. The CDR3 bases are TGCAGTGCTAGAGTCCGGGAGAGTAACCAAGAGACCCAGTACTTC.

This clonotype was detected ten times or more. The V gene is TRBV7-8, the J gene TRBJ1-4; the match to TRBD1 covers 9 bases. Germline values: CDR1 SGHVS, CDR2 FQNEAQ. There are 16 residues in the CDR3. Trimming took 5 bases from V and 7 from J; bases not matched to a gene: 11. The CDR3 reads CASSRDREPSGEKLFF. The CDR3 DNA sequence: TGTGCCAGCAGCCGGGACAGGGAACCTTCAGGTGAAAAACTGTTTTTT.

This clonotype was detected only a few times. The chain carries TRBV4-1 and TRBJ1-1; unclear D gene. The germline V gene has CDR1 MGHRA and CDR2 YSYEKL. The CDR3 has 15 amino acids. The germline V and J ends were trimmed by 4 bases and 1 base, with 13 bases remaining between them. CDR3 sequence reads: CASSRGPGENTEAFF. The CDR3 nucleotides are TGCGCCAGCAGCCGCGGACCAGGAGAGAACACTGAAGCTTTCTTT.

The chain recombines TRBV19 with TRBJ1-5; 8 positions match TRBD1. Germline values: CDR1 LNHDA, CDR2 SQIVND (reference sequence). The V and J ends lost 4 bases and 1 base, in that order; junction bases with no gene match: 3. The CDR3 has 15 residues. DNA for the CDR3: TGTGCCAGTAGTAGGACAGGGCCGAGCAATCAGCCCCAGCATTTT. Translating it yields CASSRTGPSNQPQHF.

This clonotype appeared a few times. The chain links TRBV20-1 to TRBJ2-5, with 9 bases that match TRBD1. The CDR3 length is 14 residues. From germline, CDR1 is DFQATT and CDR2 SNEGSKA (reference sequence). The V and J ends lost 5 bases and 6 bases, in that order; junction bases with no gene match: 10. The CDR3 DNA reads as TGCAGTGCTCTTCGACAGGGGGATAGGCAGACCCAGTACTTC. It specifies CSALRQGDRQTQYF.

The chain employs TRBV12-3 or TRBV12-4 and TRBJ2-5; D is possibly TRBD1 or TRBD2 (5 bases each). Trimming left V 5 bases short and J 7 bases short, with 20 bases between. The CDR3 spans 15 residues. The CDR3 nucleotides are TGTGCCAGCAGTCTTGGTGGGGGTACGAGGGCGACCCAGTACTTC. It translates to CASSLGGGTRATQYF.

This clonotype was observed many times. The J gene is TRBJ2-2, the V gene TRBV12-3 or TRBV12-4; 8 bases are shared with TRBD2. This CDR3 has 15 residues. V was pared by 8 bases and J by 7 bases, with 12 bases of the junction left unmatched. The CDR3 region has the DNA TGTGCCAGCCTCTTTCGGGGGGGCCTAGGCGGGGAGCTGTTTTTT. It codes for CASLFRGGLGGELFF.

This clonotype has more than one count but fewer than ten. CDR3 sequence: CASSQEGLAGHEQFF. CDR3 DNA sequence: TGCGCCAGCAGCCAAGAGGGACTAGCGGGCCATGAGCAGTTCTTC. V gene TRBV4-1 combines with J gene TRBJ2-1; 12 bases line up with TRBD2. The germline gives CDR1 MGHRA, CDR2 YSYEKL. V trimming: 0 bases; J trimming: 8 bases; junction bases outside the gene matches: 2. CDR3 length: 15 residues.

This clonotype was detected only a few times. This sequence joins TRBV11-2 and TRBJ2-5; D call uncertain. The CDR3 sequence is 11 residues long. V lost 4 bases and J 7 bases, leaving 7 bases between the germline ends. Germline CDR1 reads SGHAT; CDR2 reads FQNNGV. The CDR3 DNA is TGTGCCAGCAGCTCGTCGTGGACCCAGTACTTC. Translated, it gives CASSSSWTQYF.

The V call is TRBV20-1, the J call TRBJ2-7; D is ambiguous. Trimming cost V 0 bases and J 0 bases, with 9 bases left between them. This CDR3 has 14 amino acids. Germline CDR1 is DFQATT and CDR2 is SNEGSKA (reference sequence). CDR3 nucleotide sequence: TGCAGTGCTAGAGACACGCAGGACTCCTACGAGCAGTACGTC. Encoded protein: CSARDTQDSYEQYV.

The chain has TRBV7-2 and TRBJ2-3, with a weak D call TRBD1 (5 bases). The CDR3 loop spans 17 amino acids. V dropped 1 base and J dropped 2 bases, with 16 bases sitting between them. Germline V gene lookup returns CDR1 SGHTA and CDR2 FQGNSA. The CDR3 spells CASSLDRTGSITDTQYF. Written as DNA, the CDR3 is TGTGCCAGCAGCTTAGATCGAACAGGATCGATCACAGATACGCAGTATTTT.

This clonotype was seen at least ten times. V is TRBV12-3 or TRBV12-4 and J is TRBJ2-7, with D perhaps matching TRBD1 or TRBD2 (5 bases each). The V end was cut by 5 bases, the J end by 2 bases, with 16 bases between. This CDR3 has 15 residues. In DNA form, the CDR3 reads TGTGCCAGCAGTCGCCGGGACGTAGCAGCCTACGAGCAGTACTTC. This codes for CASSRRDVAAYEQYF.

The V and J genes are TRBV12-3 or TRBV12-4 and TRBJ2-1; 7 bases are shared with TRBD1. This CDR3 is 15 amino acids long. Germline trimming cut 2 bases from V and 9 bases from J; bases unmatched to any gene: 10. CDR3 DNA: TGTGCCAGCAGTTTACCAGGGGGTTTCTACGTTGAGCAGTTCTTC. Encoded protein: CASSLPGGFYVEQFF.

This clonotype was recorded many times. This sequence joins TRBV29-1 and TRBJ2-4; 7 bases align to TRBD1. In germline, CDR1 is SQVTM, CDR2 ANQGSEA. V trimming: 6 bases; J trimming: 9 bases; junction bases outside the gene matches: 5. The CDR3 is 11 residues long. In DNA form, the CDR3 reads TGCAGCGTGAGGGGGCCGGGCATTCAGTACTTC. This encodes CSVRGPGIQYF.

This clonotype has ten or more counts. The chain is built from TRBV20-1 and TRBJ2-5; TRBD2 might be the D (5 bases). The CDR3 is 11 amino acids. Germline loops: CDR1 DFQATT, CDR2 SNEGSKA (reference sequence). Trimming removed 3 bases at V and 7 bases at J, with 9 bases between. The CDR3 bases are TGCAGTGCTAGCACGGGGTTGACCCAGTACTTC. Protein product: CSASTGLTQYF.

The genes are TRBV2 and TRBJ1-5, with a tentative D call TRBD1 (6 bases). There are 13 residues in the CDR3. V lost 8 bases to trimming and J lost 6 bases, with 14 bases between them. Germline lookup yields CDR1 SNHLY and CDR2 FYNNEI. Here the CDR3 reads CASGTPTSQPQHF. CDR3 bases: TGTGCCAGCGGGACACCAACCTCTCAGCCCCAGCATTTT.

This clonotype was found a few times. The chain employs TRBV6-2 or TRBV6-3 and TRBJ2-2; D gene ambiguous. With 4 bases removed from V and 7 bases from J, the gap between germline ends came to 4 bases. CDR3 length: 11 amino acids. Germline-derived CDR1 and CDR2 are MNHEY and SVGEGT. CDR3 nucleotides: TGTGCCAGCAGTTTCCACGGGGAGCTGTTTTTT. Translation: CASSFHGELFF.